Listed below are T cell receptor beta chains from one sample, sequenced in a study of beta chain features in type 1 diabetes. Method: immunoSEQ multiplex PCR; TCRdb's copy keeps in-frame clones and lacks some. The sample includes about 260,000 clones, roughly 24% of them seen just once. The material sequenced was naive CD4+ T cells from blood. The source of these receptors is a woman aged 30 to 39 with type 1 diabetes. Both conserved end residues are part of each CDR3. A D gene is named only where the DNA matches it firmly. Size is stated for part of the rows, as once, few or many counts, or as a class when the clone is expanded.

clone_size j_call d_call v_call cdr3_aa cdr3_nt
NA TRBJ2-3 NA TRBV9 CASSGSGSTDTQYF TGTGCCAGCAGCGGGAGCGGGAGCACAGATACGCAGTATTTT
NA TRBJ1-3 NA TRBV4-1 CASSQGGRFSGNTIYF TGCGCCAGCAGCCAAGGAGGGAGGTTCTCTGGAAACACCATATATTTT
few TRBJ1-5 NA TRBV7-8 CASGPPGGNQPQHF TGTGCCAGCGGCCCCCCGGGGGGGAATCAGCCCCAGCATTTT
NA TRBJ1-2 NA TRBV6-4 CASSERGRPNYGYTF TGTGCCAGCAGTGAGCGGGGACGGCCTAACTATGGCTACACCTTC
few TRBJ2-5 NA TRBV29-1 CSVEPGQQETQYF TGCAGCGTTGAGCCAGGGCAGCAAGAGACCCAGTACTTC
NA TRBJ1-1 NA TRBV19 CASSTAGEAFF TGTGCCAGTAGTACGGCGGGCGAAGCTTTCTTT
few TRBJ1-2 TRBD1 TRBV2 CASSVGQGAYGYTF TGTGCCAGCAGTGTCGGACAGGGGGCGTACGGCTACACCTTC
NA TRBJ1-2 NA TRBV7-2 CASSLTGVPYGYTF TGTGCCAGCAGCTTGACAGGCGTCCCTTATGGCTACACCTTC
NA TRBJ2-1 NA TRBV7-8 CASSLRLAVYNEQFF TGTGCCAGCAGCTTACGTTTAGCGGTCTACAATGAGCAGTTCTTC
NA TRBJ2-5 NA TRBV28 CASGDRTRQETQYF TGTGCCAGCGGAGACCGGACACGTCAAGAGACCCAGTACTTC
once TRBJ2-3 TRBD2 TRBV27 CASSSSGRGTDTQYF TGTGCCAGCAGTTCAAGCGGGAGGGGAACAGATACGCAGTATTTT
NA TRBJ2-3 TRBD1 TRBV19 CATVDRATDTQYF TGTGCCACCGTGGACAGGGCCACAGATACGCAGTATTTT
few TRBJ2-5 TRBD2 TRBV7-3 CASSQTSGRAYETQYF TGTGCCAGCAGCCAAACTAGCGGGAGGGCCTATGAGACCCAGTACTTC
NA TRBJ2-5 NA TRBV5-1 CASSLVLGRRETQYF TGCGCCAGCAGCTTGGTTCTGGGGCGCAGGGAGACCCAGTACTTC
NA TRBJ1-1 NA TRBV18 CASSPVGYSEAFF TGTGCCAGCTCACCAGTTGGATACAGTGAAGCTTTCTTT
few TRBJ2-3 TRBD2 TRBV4-1 CASSYGRLAGGPTDTQYF TGCGCCAGCAGCTACGGCAGACTAGCGGGAGGGCCTACAGATACGCAGTATTTT
NA TRBJ1-1 NA TRBV28 CASSPSGYGNTEAFF TGTGCCAGCAGTCCGTCGGGGTATGGGAACACTGAAGCTTTCTTT
few TRBJ2-1 NA TRBV5-1 CASSRGSSDEQFF TGCGCCAGCAGCAGAGGGAGCTCGGATGAGCAGTTCTTC
NA TRBJ2-1 NA TRBV7-3 CASSPGSSYNEQFF TGTGCCAGCAGCCCCGGGAGTTCCTACAATGAGCAGTTCTTC
NA TRBJ1-5 TRBD1 TRBV29-1 CSVLTGPNQPQHF TGCAGCGTATTGACAGGGCCCAATCAGCCCCAGCATTTT
few TRBJ2-3 NA TRBV19 CASSTQGGTDTQYF TGTGCCAGTAGTACTCAGGGCGGCACAGATACGCAGTATTTT
few TRBJ2-1 NA TRBV18 CASSPSYEQFF TGTGCCAGCTCACCATCCTATGAGCAGTTCTTC
few TRBJ1-2 NA TRBV28 CASSFNVGGYGYTF TGTGCCAGCAGTTTTAATGTGGGGGGCTATGGCTACACCTTC
NA TRBJ2-1 TRBD2 TRBV29-1 CSVWREGMGEQFF TGCAGCGTTTGGCGGGAGGGCATGGGTGAGCAGTTCTTC
few TRBJ2-3 NA TRBV7-9 CASSLERASTDTQYF TGTGCCAGCAGCTTAGAGCGGGCTAGCACAGATACGCAGTATTTT
NA TRBJ1-2 TRBD1 TRBV4-1 CASSQEPPSTGTYGYTF TGCGCCAGCAGCCAAGAACCCCCATCGACAGGGACCTATGGCTACACCTTC
NA TRBJ2-1 NA TRBV29-1 CSVDSAVKGHEQFF TGCAGCGTTGACTCGGCGGTAAAGGGGCATGAGCAGTTCTTC
few TRBJ1-1 TRBD1 TRBV10-3 CAISESGQGGTEAFF TGTGCCATCAGTGAGTCCGGACAGGGCGGCACTGAAGCTTTCTTT
NA TRBJ1-2 NA TRBV7-9 CASSLDYRVRGYTF TGTGCCAGCAGCTTAGATTACAGGGTACGCGGCTACACCTTC
few TRBJ2-1 TRBD1 TRBV30 CAWSRQGNEQFF TGTGCCTGGAGCCGACAGGGGAATGAGCAGTTCTTC
few TRBJ2-4 TRBD2 TRBV4-2 CASSQRTSGFLAKNIQYF TGTGCCAGCAGCCAAAGGACTAGCGGGTTCCTAGCCAAAAACATTCAGTACTTC
few TRBJ2-3 TRBD2 TRBV7-3 CASSWGLSDTQYF TGTGCCAGCAGCTGGGGACTATCAGATACGCAGTATTTT
few TRBJ2-3 NA TRBV20-1 CSARYTDTQYF TGCAGTGCTAGGTACACAGATACGCAGTATTTT
NA TRBJ2-4 TRBD1 TRBV7-3 CASSLGTGGNIQYF TGTGCCAGCAGCTTAGGGACAGGGGGGAACATTCAGTACTTC
few TRBJ2-7 NA TRBV6-5 CASKTPDSNYEQYF TGTGCCAGCAAAACTCCGGACTCTAATTACGAGCAGTACTTC
NA TRBJ2-7 TRBD1 TRBV2 CASSGFRDRGQIRSYEQYF TGTGCCAGCAGTGGTTTCCGGGACAGGGGGCAAATACGTTCCTACGAGCAGTACTTC
NA TRBJ2-1 TRBD2 TRBV5-1 CASSDFPSGRYNEQFF TGCGCCAGCAGCGACTTCCCTAGCGGGAGGTACAATGAGCAGTTCTTC
NA TRBJ2-7 TRBD1 TRBV2 CASIQGQSGHEQYF TGTGCCAGCATCCAGGGACAGAGTGGGCACGAGCAGTACTTC
few TRBJ2-1 TRBD2 TRBV29-1 CSVVAGVHRNEQFF TGCAGCGTTGTCGCGGGAGTTCATAGAAATGAGCAGTTCTTC
NA TRBJ1-1 NA TRBV30 CAWSGEYTEAFF TGTGCCTGGAGTGGCGAATACACTGAAGCTTTCTTT
few TRBJ2-1 NA TRBV29-1 CSVVIGSVGEFF TGCAGCGTTGTAATTGGTAGCGTGGGAGAGTTCTTC
few TRBJ2-5 NA TRBV5-4 CASSLWTQETQYF TGTGCCAGCAGCTTGTGGACACAAGAGACCCAGTACTTC
NA TRBJ1-5 NA TRBV7-2 CASSLGLNQPQHF TGTGCCAGCAGCTTGGGACTGAATCAGCCCCAGCATTTT
few TRBJ2-7 TRBD2 TRBV10-3 CAIKAGGTTGEQYF TGTGCCATAAAGGCGGGAGGGACTACGGGCGAGCAGTACTTC
NA TRBJ2-3 NA TRBV28 CASSDRDTQYF TGTGCCAGCAGCGACAGAGATACGCAGTATTTT
few TRBJ2-3 NA TRBV7-3 CASSGPNTDTQYF TGTGCCAGCAGTGGGCCCAACACAGATACGCAGTATTTT
NA TRBJ1-2 TRBD1 TRBV29-1 CSVEAGTGVYGYTF TGCAGCGTTGAGGCCGGGACAGGGGTCTATGGCTACACCTTC
NA TRBJ2-1 NA TRBV6-5 CATETSRDEQFF TGTGCCACCGAAACTAGTAGGGATGAGCAGTTCTTC
few TRBJ2-1 TRBD1 TRBV23-1 CASSQSDRVYYNEQFF TGCGCCAGCAGTCAATCGGACAGGGTATACTACAATGAGCAGTTCTTC
few TRBJ1-5 NA TRBV29-1 CSVEDPNQPQHF TGCAGCGTTGAAGATCCGAATCAGCCCCAGCATTTT
NA TRBJ1-1 NA TRBV19 CASSQTENTEAFF TGTGCCAGTAGTCAGACAGAGAACACTGAAGCTTTCTTT